These T cell receptor beta chains were read from a single sample in a study of cytomegalovirus exposure and HLA in healthy donors. Sequencing was performed with immunoSEQ multiplex PCR; in TCRdb, only in-frame clones are kept and a portion is missing. The profile shows approximately 150,000 clones, 75% to 85% of them singletons. Sequenced: PBMCs. These receptors came from a woman between 50 and 59 years old in good health and CMV-seropositive. Each CDR3 is given with its conserved first and last residue. The D gene is left open where the match is weak. For some rows the clone size is stated as once, few or many, or as a class when expanded; others skip it.

v_gene	d_gene	j_gene	abundance	CDR3nt	CDR3aa
TRBV7-2	-	TRBJ1-1	few	TGTGCCAGCAGCTTAGCTCGCTTTAGGGGCACTGAAGCTTTCTTT	CASSLARFRGTEAFF
TRBV21-1	-	TRBJ1-5	once	TGTGCCAGCAGCAAAAAAGATGACCCTCGGGGCAATCAGCCCCAGCATTTT	CASSKKDDPRGNQPQHF
TRBV19	-	TRBJ2-1	-	TGTGCCAGTAGTATAAGACGGCAGGACAATGAGCAGTTCTTC	CASSIRRQDNEQFF
TRBV15	-	TRBJ1-1	-	TGTGCCACCAGCAGACAGAATCTGAACACTGAAGCTTTCTTT	CATSRQNLNTEAFF
TRBV4-1	TRBD1	TRBJ1-5	-	TGCGCCAGCAGCCACGCCGAGGGGGCGGGACAGCCCCAGCATTTT	CASSHAEGAGQPQHF
TRBV11-3	-	TRBJ2-5	-	TGTGCCAGCAGCTATACAGGGAGAGAGACCCAGTACTTC	CASSYTGRETQYF
TRBV6-1	-	TRBJ1-2	-	TGTGCCACCAAGACTGAATTAGGTGGAGGCTACACCTTC	CATKTELGGGYTF
TRBV2	-	TRBJ2-3	-	TGTGCCAGCAGGAAAGAGCGACTGTTGAGAACGGATCGCACAGATACGCAGTATTTT	CASRKERLLRTDRTDTQYF
TRBV21-1	-	TRBJ2-5	-	TGTGCCAGCAGCTCCGGCCGTCTAGCGGGGGGGCGGGTCGAGGAAGAGACCCAGTACTTC	CASSSGRLAGGRVEEETQYF
TRBV25-1	-	TRBJ2-3	-	TGTGCCAGCAGATCCCCCCTCGCAGATACGCAGTATTTT	CASRSPLADTQYF
TRBV4-2	-	TRBJ1-2	-	TGTGCCAGCAGCCAAGATTTAGCTAACTATGGCTACACCTTC	CASSQDLANYGYTF
TRBV5-1	TRBD1	TRBJ2-7	-	TGCGCCAGCAGCAGGGACAGAGGGGTGTACGAGCAGTACTTC	CASSRDRGVYEQYF
TRBV6-1	TRBD1	TRBJ2-7	-	TGTGCCAGCAGACGAGACAGGGTCCCCTACGAGCAGTACTTC	CASRRDRVPYEQYF
TRBV6-1	-	TRBJ1-4	-	TGTGCCAGCAGTGTGCAGGGCAGAGAAAAACTGTTTTTT	CASSVQGREKLFF
TRBV5-6	TRBD1	TRBJ1-2	-	TGTGCCAGCAGCCTGTTAGAGGGGGCAAGAAGCTATGGCTACACCTTC	CASSLLEGARSYGYTF
TRBV10-3	-	TRBJ2-7	-	TGTGCCATCAGTGACCCGCAGGAGACAGCCCCCTACGAGCAGTACTTC	CAISDPQETAPYEQYF
TRBV6-1	-	TRBJ2-7	-	TGTGCCAGCACCGTAAAGGGGGACGGGACCTACGAGCAGTACTTC	CASTVKGDGTYEQYF
TRBV20-1	-	TRBJ2-7	-	TGCAGTGCTAGACCGCACGGGGAGCAGTACTTC	CSARPHGEQYF
TRBV7-9	-	TRBJ2-3	-	TGTGCCAGCAGCTTCTCTAGCGATACGCAGTATTTT	CASSFSSDTQYF
TRBV30	TRBD1	TRBJ2-7	few	TGTGCCTGGAGCGTCCAGGGGGCAGGGGGCGCTCGGCTCGAGCAGTACTTC	CAWSVQGAGGARLEQYF
TRBV27	-	TRBJ2-2	once	TGTGCCAGCAGTTTCCGGGATCAGAACACCGGGGAGCTGTTTTTT	CASSFRDQNTGELFF
TRBV2	-	TRBJ2-7	-	TGTGCCAGCAGCACGGGACATTCCTACGAGCAGTACTTC	CASSTGHSYEQYF
TRBV9	TRBD2	TRBJ2-2	-	TGTGCCAGCAGCCGGGGGGGAAGCGGGGAGCTGTTTTTT	CASSRGGSGELFF
TRBV7-9	TRBD2	TRBJ2-7	-	TGTTCCAGCAGCTTAGGCCTAGCGGGTGAAACCTACGAGCAGTACTTC	CSSSLGLAGETYEQYF
TRBV6-1	-	TRBJ2-5	-	TGTGCCAGCAGTGACAGAAGGCAGGTCTCAGAGACCCAGTACTTC	CASSDRRQVSETQYF
TRBV18	TRBD1	TRBJ1-1	-	TGTGCCAGCTCTCAACGACAGGGGGCGAACACTGAAGCTTTCTTT	CASSQRQGANTEAFF
TRBV6-1	-	TRBJ1-2	-	TGTGCCAGCAGCCGACACGGAGGGAACTATGGCTACACCTTC	CASSRHGGNYGYTF
TRBV5-5	TRBD1	TRBJ2-3	-	TGTGCCAGCAGCCAAGACAGGGGGAGGGAAGATACGCAGTATTTT	CASSQDRGREDTQYF
TRBV5-1	TRBD1	TRBJ2-1	-	TGCGCCAGCAGCCAGGGGACAGGTAGGGGGAATGAGCAGTTCTTC	CASSQGTGRGNEQFF
TRBV6-5	-	TRBJ1-2	-	TGTGCCAGCAGACCAGCGGGAATCTATGGCTACACCTTC	CASRPAGIYGYTF
TRBV5-1	TRBD1	TRBJ1-1	-	TGCGCCAGCAGCTGGGGACAGGGCAAGACTGAAGCTTTCTTT	CASSWGQGKTEAFF
TRBV27	-	TRBJ1-6	-	TGTGCCAGCAGTTTAGGGGGGTGGAATTCACCCCTCCACTTT	CASSLGGWNSPLHF
TRBV30	-	TRBJ2-7	-	TGTGCCTGGAGTAGACCAAGATCCGGGGTAGGCGAGCAGTACTTC	CAWSRPRSGVGEQYF
TRBV19	TRBD2	TRBJ2-7	many	TGTGCCAGTAAGGCTAGCGGGGGAAGCGAGCAGTACTTC	CASKASGGSEQYF
TRBV9	TRBD2	TRBJ2-5	-	TGTGCCAGCAGCGTAGATCCGGGGGGGGCTGGGAGGGAGACCCAGTACTTC	CASSVDPGGAGRETQYF
TRBV4-2	-	TRBJ2-2	-	TGTGCCAGCAGCCAAGATGCCGTCAGGAACACCGGGGAGCTGTTTTTT	CASSQDAVRNTGELFF
TRBV5-8	-	TRBJ1-2	-	TGTGCCAGCAGCGTTTTCTCAGGGGATTCAACCAACGGCTACACCTTC	CASSVFSGDSTNGYTF